These 31 T cell receptor beta chains were all obtained from the same sample, sequenced in a study of Graves' ophthalmopathy and Graves' hyperthyroidism. Investigators amplified TCR beta CDR3 regions from RNA transcripts. The library came from an HTBI-primed first-round RT-PCR and a second-round multiplex PCR. TCRdb called the multiplex PCR reads again in MiXCR, with one record for every CDR3 protein. Among 13,000 to 15,000 distinct CDR3 sequences listed, 50% were seen once. Sequenced: peripheral blood. The source is a woman aged 30 to 39 with Graves' ophthalmopathy.

The V and J genes are TRBV7-9 and TRBJ2-2; no reliable D call. The ends were cut back, 5 bases at V and 7 bases at J, with 11 bases in the middle. CDR3 length equals 13 residues. Germline loops: CDR1 SEHNR, CDR2 FQNEAQ (reference sequence). The CDR3 nucleotides read TGTGCCAGCAGCACACGACCCCACGGGGAGCTGTTTTTT. Translating it yields CASSTRPHGELFF.

The chain uses TRBV12-3 or TRBV12-4 and TRBJ1-2; no clear D gene. Deletions cut 2 bases from V and 2 bases from J, with 6 bases between. This CDR3 is built from 13 residues. The CDR3 reads CASSLQVNYGYTF. CDR3 bases: TGTGCCAGCAGTTTACAGGTGAACTATGGCTACACCTTC.

V is TRBV24-1 and J is TRBJ2-3, with D possibly matching TRBD1 (6 bases). From germline, CDR1 is KGHDR and CDR2 SFDVKD. This CDR3 has 13 residues. V was trimmed by 7 bases and J by 2 bases, leaving 9 bases between them. The CDR3 DNA reads TGTGCCACCAGAAGGGGGTACACAGATACGCAGTATTTT. It yields the protein CATRRGYTDTQYF.

For this clonotype: With a much larger clone just one base away, this may be a read error. The CDR3, as DNA: TGTGCCATCAGTTCGGGACTAGCGCCGCAAGAGACCCCGTACTTC. It is translated as CAISSGLAPQETPYF. V usage is TRBV10-3 and J usage is TRBJ2-5; 10 bases agree with TRBD2. This CDR3 comprises 15 residues. Germline loops: CDR1 ENHRY, CDR2 SYGVKD.

V and J are TRBV15 and TRBJ2-2, with D perhaps TRBD2 (6 bases). The germline V gene encodes CDR1 LNHNV and CDR2 YYDKDF (reference sequence). The CDR3 length is 14 residues. Deletions cut 6 bases from V and 3 bases from J, with 11 bases between. CDR3 region: CATRTEGDTGELFF. CDR3 nucleotide sequence: TGTGCCACCAGGACGGAGGGCGACACCGGGGAGCTGTTTTTT.

This chain joins TRBV20-1 and TRBJ2-1; D is unresolved. The V end was cut by 0 bases, the J end by 7 bases, with 13 bases between. The CDR3 contains 14 residues. Per germline, CDR1 DFQATT and CDR2 SNEGSKA (reference sequence). CDR3 nucleotide sequence: TGCAGTGCTAGAGACACGACGGTAGCTAATGAGCAGTTCTTC. Its protein product is CSARDTTVANEQFF.

The rearrangement joins TRBV2 to TRBJ2-1; D is uncertain. Germline CDR1 is SNHLY and CDR2 is FYNNEI. The V end was cut by 4 bases, the J end by 6 bases, with 10 bases between. The CDR3 contains 13 residues. The DNA for the CDR3 is TGTGCCAGCAGTGGCGATGCGATCAATGAGCAGTTCTTC. It yields the protein CASSGDAINEQFF.

The chain is built from TRBV10-3 and TRBJ2-1; 10 positions match TRBD2. The CDR3 extends over 19 amino acids. J lost 0 bases, V lost 2 bases, and 10 bases had no gene match. The V gene's germline CDR1 is ENHRY and CDR2 SYGVKD. DNA for the CDR3: TGTGCCATCAGTGAGGTGTGGAGGGCTAGCGGGAGCTCCTACAATGAGCAGTTCTTC. It specifies CAISEVWRASGSSYNEQFF.

This clonotype was found a few times. The chain joins TRBV20-1 to TRBJ1-1; D not certain. Trimming removed 0 bases at V and 3 bases at J, with 8 bases between. The CDR3 extends over 13 amino acids. Germline loops: CDR1 DFQATT, CDR2 SNEGSKA (reference sequence). CDR3 protein: CSARDLTDTEAFF. CDR3 in DNA: TGCAGTGCTAGAGATCTTACAGACACTGAAGCTTTCTTT.

The chain joins TRBV5-6 to TRBJ2-2; D gene uncertain. This CDR3 contains 14 residues. The germline V gene has CDR1 SGHDT and CDR2 YYEEEE. V lost 4 bases to trimming and J lost 6 bases, with 13 bases between them. Here the CDR3 reads CASSPVSMSGELFF. The CDR3 DNA reads TGTGCCAGCAGCCCAGTTAGCATGTCCGGGGAGCTGTTTTTT.

With respect to this clonotype: Because it lacks the conserved phenylalanine or tryptophan at the end, this CDR3 is likely a read error. The DNA is left out, because the CDR3 cannot be placed on it with certainty; the CDR3 is given as TCRdb lists it. The chain combines TRBV10-3 with TRBJ2-7; the table assigns TRBD1, which was not confirmed against the DNA. The CDR3 length equals 14 residues, ends included. The germline gives CDR1 ENHRY, CDR2 SYGVKD. The CDR3 spells CAISDREQGAYEQY.

The gene calls are TRBV19 and TRBJ2-7; D might be TRBD2 (6 bases). The V gene's germline CDR1 is LNHDA and CDR2 SQIVND (reference sequence). V lost 3 bases and J 5 bases, leaving 8 bases between the germline ends. The CDR3 contains 12 residues. The CDR3 protein is CASSIGGNEQYF. The DNA of the CDR3 is TGTGCCAGTAGTATCGGGGGAAACGAGCAGTACTTC.

Remarks on this clonotype: This could be a read error, since a much larger clone is one nucleotide away. This sequence joins TRBV19 and TRBJ1-2; weak D call: TRBD1 (5 bases). Trimming cost V 3 bases and J 8 bases, with 10 bases left between them. The CDR3 length is 12 residues. CDR1 LNHDA and CDR2 SQIVND come from the germline V gene (reference sequence). The CDR3 DNA reads TGTGCCAGTAGTATCGATAGACAGGGCTACACCTTC. It is translated as CASSIDRQGYTF.

This clonotype was recorded many times. Being one base from a much bigger clone, this may be a read error. The rearrangement joins TRBV20-1 to TRBJ1-2; TRBD1 aligns across 10 bases. The V segment lost 5 bases and the J segment 8 bases; nucleotides outside the gene matches: 11. Germline loops: CDR1 DFQATT, CDR2 SNEGSKA (reference sequence). The CDR3 length is 14 residues. The CDR3 loop reads CSAHTGTGERGYTF. The DNA of the CDR3 is TGCAGTGCTCATACCGGGACAGGGGAGAGGGGCTACACCTTC.

V gene TRBV19 combines with J gene TRBJ2-7; D not certain. The CDR3 has 15 residues. Germline CDR1 is LNHDA and CDR2 is SQIVND (reference sequence). Trimming stripped 3 bases from V and 4 bases from J, with 16 bases between. The CDR3 DNA reads TGTGCCAGTAGTATCAGTGGTGTATCAGCTTACGAGCAGTACTTC. Translated: CASSISGVSAYEQYF.

Comment on this clonotype: This could be a read error, since a much larger clone is one nucleotide away. The chain is built from TRBV20-1 and TRBJ2-7; 7 nucleotides match TRBD1. Per germline, CDR1 DFQATT and CDR2 SNEGSKA (reference sequence). The length of the CDR3 is 13 residues. Trimming cost V 6 bases and J 7 bases; bases outside gene matches: 12. The DNA of the CDR3 is TGCAGTGCAGGACAGGTCCATACGGGGGAGCAGTACTTC. It codes for CSAGQVHTGEQYF.

The V call is TRBV6-1, the J call TRBJ1-4; D call uncertain. This CDR3 comprises 15 residues. The germline CDR1 and CDR2 sequences are MNHNS and SASEGT. V was shortened by 1 base and J by 2 bases, with 8 bases between the two germline ends. CDR3 nucleotide sequence: TGTGCCAGCAGTGAAGTTTGGCCGACTAATGAAAAACTGTTTTTT. It is translated as CASSEVWPTNEKLFF.

Many counts were recorded for this clonotype. The gene calls are TRBV25-1 and TRBJ1-2; 12 positions agree with TRBD1. The CDR3 has 15 residues. The germline gives CDR1 MGHDK, CDR2 SYGVNS. With V trimmed by 3 bases and J by 4 bases, 3 bases remained unmatched. Written as DNA, the CDR3 is TGTGCCAGCAGTGAGGGGACAGGGGGCAGCTATGGCTACACCTTC. It is translated as CASSEGTGGSYGYTF.

This clonotype has more than one count but fewer than ten. This chain joins TRBV29-1 and TRBJ1-5, with 7 nucleotides matching TRBD1. The CDR3 runs 13 residues. The J segment lost 4 bases and the V segment lost 8 bases, leaving 8 bases of the junction unmatched. Germline V CDR1 and CDR2: SQVTM, ANQGSEA. CDR3 in DNA: TGCAGCACAAGACAGGGCCCTAATCAGCCCCAGCATTTT. This codes for CSTRQGPNQPQHF.

In this sample, this clonotype turned up a few times. The chain employs TRBV15 and TRBJ2-3; 15 bases are shared with TRBD2. Germline V gene data show CDR1 as LNHNV and CDR2 as YYDKDF (reference sequence). V gave up 1 base and J gave up 3 bases; unmatched junction bases: 5. The length of the CDR3 is 18 residues. DNA for the CDR3: TGTGCCACCAGCAGAGGGACTAGCGGGAGGGCCGGTACAGATACGCAGTATTTT. Its protein is CATSRGTSGRAGTDTQYF.

This clonotype was recorded a few times. This chain connects TRBV5-1 to TRBJ2-1, with D maybe TRBD1 (5 bases). This CDR3 contains 12 residues. Trimming pared 4 bases from V and 7 bases from J, leaving 9 bases between. Germline values: CDR1 SGHRS, CDR2 YFSETQ. DNA for the CDR3: TGCGCCAGCAGCATAGGGGAAAATGAGCAGTTCTTC. It translates to CASSIGENEQFF. Full variable domain (missing parts from reference TRBV5-1 and TRBJ2-1): KAGVTQTPRYLIKTRGQQVTLSCSPISGHRSVSWYQQTPGQGLQFLFEYFSETQRNKGNFPGRFSGRQFSNSRSEMNVSTLELGDSALYLCASSIGENEQFFGPGTRLTVL.

This clonotype was seen only a few times. This chain links TRBV11-2 with TRBJ2-7; D possibly corresponds to TRBD2 (6 bases). CDR3 size: 11 residues. Trimming removed 10 bases from V and 5 bases from J, with 12 bases in between. CDR1 and CDR2 from the germline V gene are SGHAT and FQNNGV. The CDR3 protein is CATSWRDEQYV. The CDR3 nucleotides read TGTGCCACTAGCTGGAGGGACGAGCAGTACGTC.

The CDR3 loop reads CASSRDGTYEQYF. The CDR3 bases are TGTGCCAGCAGTAGGGACGGGACCTACGAGCAGTACTTC. The rearrangement links TRBV2 to TRBJ2-7; either TRBD1 or TRBD2 may fit D (5 bases each). Germline loops: CDR1 SNHLY, CDR2 FYNNEI. CDR3 length equals 13 residues. The germline V and J ends were trimmed by 5 bases and 2 bases, with 10 bases remaining between them.

This clonotype was detected only a few times. The chain combines TRBV7-6 with TRBJ2-7; D gene uncertain. There are 15 residues in the CDR3. CDR1 is SGHVS and CDR2 is FNYEAQ in the germline V gene. V was clipped by 1 base and J by 0 bases, with 10 bases between them. DNA of the CDR3: TGTGCCAGCAGCTTAGGAGCCGATAGCTCCTACGAGCAGTACTTC. This encodes CASSLGADSSYEQYF.

The chain has TRBV29-1 and TRBJ2-3, with D uncertain. V lost 0 bases to trimming and J lost 5 bases, with 18 bases between them. The CDR3 runs 16 residues. Germline loops: CDR1 SQVTM, CDR2 ANQGSEA. The CDR3 bases are TGCAGCGTTGAAGATCCACAGCGCGAGCGCCGAGATACGCAGTATTTT. Its protein product is CSVEDPQRERRDTQYF.

As to this clonotype: Germline and junction disagree at one end, which may indicate a read error. The chain carries TRBV7-7 and TRBJ2-5, with D uncertain. This CDR3 has 12 residues. Germline V gives CDR1 SSHAT, CDR2 FNYEAQ (reference sequence). The CDR3 spells CASSPSSGTQYF. CDR3 nucleotides: TGTGCTAGCAGCCCATCCTCAGGGACCCAGTACTTC.

In this sample, this clonotype turned up many times. CDR3 in amino acids: CASSDLVLSGEQYF. In DNA, the CDR3 is TGTGCCAGCAGTGATTTGGTGCTCTCGGGCGAGCAGTACTTC. The chain links TRBV2 to TRBJ2-7; D is uncertain. The CDR3 covers 14 residues. V was shortened by 3 bases and J by 6 bases, with 15 bases between the two germline ends. CDR1 and CDR2 from the germline V gene are SNHLY and FYNNEI. Looking up the rest from reference TRBV2 and TRBJ2-7 gives the full variable domain: EPEVTQTPSHQVTQMGQEVILRCVPISNHLYFYWYRQILGQKVEFLVSFYNNEISEKSEIFDDQFSVERPDGSNFTLKIRSTKLEDSAMYFCASSDLVLSGEQYFGPGTRLTVT.

This clonotype was counted only a few times. The chain combines TRBV7-2 with TRBJ2-7, with 14 bases matching TRBD2. The CDR3 totals 14 residues. Trimming took 5 bases from V and 5 from J; bases not matched to a gene: 2. CDR1 is SGHTA, CDR2 FQGNSA, per germline. This chain's CDR3 is CASSPTSGRDEQYV. CDR3 nucleotides: TGTGCCAGCAGCCCGACTAGCGGGAGGGACGAGCAGTACGTC.

This clonotype was seen more than once but under ten times. This chain joins TRBV20-1 and TRBJ2-7; 10 bases align to TRBD2. The CDR3 sequence is 13 residues long. Germline V gene lookup returns CDR1 DFQATT and CDR2 SNEGSKA (reference sequence). Germline trimming cut 4 bases from V and 2 bases from J; bases unmatched to any gene: 2. CDR3 region: CSATSGSAYEQYF. DNA of the CDR3: TGCAGTGCTACTAGCGGGAGCGCCTACGAGCAGTACTTC.

Details on this clonotype: This may stem from a read error, because a much larger clone lies one nucleotide away. This chain links TRBV30 with TRBJ2-3; 11 positions agree with TRBD2. The CDR3 is 15 amino acids. Germline CDR1 GTSNPN, CDR2 SVGIG (reference sequence). The CDR3 sequence: CAWSGLAGGTETQYF. CDR3 DNA sequence: TGTGCCTGGAGTGGGCTAGCGGGAGGTACAGAGACGCAGTATTTT.

The CDR3 bases are TGTGCCAGCAGTGAATCGGGCGAGCAGCCCCAGCATTTT. Amino acid sequence: CASSESGEQPQHF. V usage is TRBV2 and J usage is TRBJ1-5; D remains ambiguous. The germline V and J ends were trimmed by 2 bases and 7 bases, with 9 bases remaining between them. Germline-derived CDR1 and CDR2 are SNHLY and FYNNEI. The length of the CDR3 is 13 residues.